This T cell receptor beta chain was recovered during a study of memory CD4+ T cells and cytomegalovirus serostatus. The sort gate was single viable CD3+CD4+CD8-CD45RO+ cells for memory CD4+ T cells. Total CD4+ T cells were enriched by CD4 positive selection. TCRdb's table, derived via immunoSEQ multiplex PCR, lists solely in-frame clones and lacks some. Of about 59,000 clones in the sample, approximately 78% were seen once. Per the germline V gene, CDR1 is LNHDA and CDR2 is SQIVND (reference sequence). Unmatched junction bases numbered 4, after V lost 3 bases and J lost 2 bases. The CDR3 runs 14 residues. Regarding the study as a whole: Of 150 to 200 reported CMV TCRbeta sequences, roughly 67 were found in memory CD4+ repertoires.

In the case of this clone: What it recognizes is unknown.

Specimen: memory CD4+ T cells from blood. This TCR derives from an adult in good health and CMV-seronegative. The chain couples TRBV19 to TRBJ2-7; 7 bases are shared with TRBD2. The CDR3 region is CASSMGGEPYEQYF. CDR3 nucleotide sequence: TGTGCCAGTAGTATGGGAGGGGAACCCTACGAGCAGTACTTC.